This entry lists 32 T cell receptor beta chains sequenced from one sample in a study of graft-versus-host responses after intestinal transplantation. Libraries were prepared by immunoSEQ multiplex PCR; TCRdb keeps only in-frame clonotypes and omits some of them. The top ten hold under 5% of the sample, which has over 10,000 clones, 90% to 95% seen once. The sequencing used PBMCs, collected roughly 930 days after intestinal transplantation. The receptors here all came from a human patient who received an intestinal transplant, so some T cells may come from the graft donor.

The V call is TRBV11-1, the J call TRBJ1-1, with a tentative D call TRBD1 (5 bases). Germline CDR1 reads SGHAT; CDR2 reads FQDESV (reference sequence). V lost 5 bases, J lost 10 bases, and 23 bases lay in between. The CDR3 loop spans 15 amino acids. The CDR3 reads CASSPRGGAIGRAFF. The CDR3 coding sequence is TGTGCCAGCAGCCCGCGGGGAGGGGCCATAGGAAGAGCTTTCTTT.

The CDR3 loop is CAIEGQQQSNYGYTF. The CDR3 DNA is TGTGCCATAGAGGGACAGCAACAATCTAACTATGGCTACACCTTC. The gene calls are TRBV6-1 and TRBJ1-2, with TRBD1 matching 7 bases. Per the germline V gene, CDR1 is MNHNS and CDR2 is SASEGT. This CDR3 has 15 amino acids. J lost 0 bases, V lost 10 bases, and 11 bases had no gene match.

This sequence joins TRBV2 and TRBJ2-5; no reliable D call. Deletions cut 5 bases from V and 1 base from J, with 8 bases between. Germline V gene sequence: CDR1 SNHLY, CDR2 FYNNEI. The CDR3 is 13 residues long. This CDR3 is CASSRGSQETQYF. The CDR3 DNA is TGTGCCAGCAGTCGCGGATCCCAAGAGACCCAGTACTTC.

This clone was seen a single time. The chain couples TRBV4-2 to TRBJ2-3; 8 bases agree with TRBD2. This CDR3 contains 17 residues. Germline assignment: CDR1 LGHNA and CDR2 YNFKEQ. J lost 2 bases, V lost 0 bases, and 7 bases had no gene match. CDR3 amino acids: CASSQEVVAGPTDTQYF. The CDR3, as DNA: TGTGCCAGCAGCCAAGAGGTGGTAGCGGGGCCCACAGATACGCAGTATTTT.

The genes are TRBV5-4 and TRBJ2-1, with a tentative D call TRBD2 (5 bases). This CDR3 is built from 15 residues. The germline V and J ends were trimmed by 4 bases and 0 bases, with 11 bases remaining between them. The germline V gene encodes CDR1 SGHNT and CDR2 YYREEE (reference sequence). The chain's CDR3 is CASSLQLVSYNEQFF. DNA for the CDR3: TGTGCCAGCAGCCTCCAACTAGTCTCCTACAATGAGCAGTTCTTC.

The rearrangement uses TRBV20-1 and TRBJ2-7, with D unresolved. This CDR3 spans 10 amino acids. The germline V gene has CDR1 DFQATT and CDR2 SNEGSKA (reference sequence). Trimming took off 7 bases at V and 6 bases at J, with 10 bases between the two ends. CDR3 loop: CSVLAGEQYF. Written as DNA, the CDR3 is TGCAGTGTTCTTGCAGGCGAGCAGTACTTC.

The chain uses TRBV19 and TRBJ1-4; D gene unclear. The V and J ends lost 6 bases and 5 bases respectively, with 16 bases between them. CDR1 is LNHDA and CDR2 is SQIVND in the germline V gene (reference sequence). The CDR3 is made up of 15 amino acids. The CDR3 DNA is TGTGCCAGTAGCGTTGAGGCAGTTTTAAATGAAAAACTGTTTTTT. This sequence encodes CASSVEAVLNEKLFF.

This clone has a single count. The chain combines TRBV7-9 with TRBJ2-1; perhaps D is TRBD1 or TRBD2 (5 bases each). V shed 3 bases and J shed 8 bases, with 5 bases lying between them. The CDR3 sequence is 11 residues long. CDR1 SEHNR and CDR2 FQNEAQ come from the germline V gene (reference sequence). CDR3 nucleotides: TGTGCCAGCAGCTTGGGGGATGAGCAGTTCTTC. Its translation is CASSLGDEQFF.

This chain joins TRBV6-5 and TRBJ2-5, with D perhaps given as TRBD1 or TRBD2 (6 bases each). This CDR3 region has 15 residues. Germline CDR1 reads MNHEY; CDR2 reads SVGAGI. Deletions cut 2 bases from V and 4 bases from J, with 14 bases between. The CDR3, as DNA: TGTGCCAGCAGTTACGGGGGCGAGGGAGGAGAGACCCAGTACTTC. It is translated as CASSYGGEGGETQYF.

The V and J genes are TRBV4-2 and TRBJ2-1; TRBD2 is a possible D gene (6 bases). CDR3 size: 17 residues. The germline gives CDR1 LGHNA, CDR2 YNFKEQ. Trimming took 0 bases from V and 0 from J, leaving 12 bases between them. CDR3 sequence: CASSQDGRDLSYNEQFF. CDR3 in DNA: TGTGCCAGCAGCCAAGATGGGCGGGACCTCTCCTACAATGAGCAGTTCTTC.

This clone was detected once. The chain has TRBV27 and TRBJ2-7; D may correspond to TRBD1 or TRBD2 (5 bases each). CDR1 is MNHEY and CDR2 is SMNVEV in the germline V gene (reference sequence). V gave up 11 bases and J gave up 5 bases, with 16 bases separating them. The CDR3 extends over 12 amino acids. This CDR3 is CAAGQGAHEQYF. CDR3 sequence (DNA): TGTGCCGCTGGGCAGGGAGCCCACGAGCAGTACTTC.

The CDR3 bases are TGTGCCAGCAGCGCGGGTGAGCAGTACTTC. Translation: CASSAGEQYF. V gene TRBV6-5 combines with J gene TRBJ2-7, with D possibly TRBD2 on 5 matching bases. V lost 6 bases, J lost 7 bases, and 7 bases lay in between. The germline V gene has CDR1 MNHEY and CDR2 SVGAGI. The CDR3 extends over 10 amino acids.

V gene TRBV2 combines with J gene TRBJ2-4; TRBD2 might be the D (6 bases). The CDR3 is 11 residues long. Trimming removed 3 bases at V and 9 bases at J, with 6 bases between. The germline CDR1 and CDR2 sequences are SNHLY and FYNNEI. The DNA for the CDR3 is TGTGCCAGCAGTGACGGGAGCATTCAGTACTTC. Translating gives CASSDGSIQYF.

This chain uses TRBV6-1 with TRBJ2-7; a weak D match, TRBD2 (6 bases). Germline V gene lookup returns CDR1 MNHNS and CDR2 SASEGT. The CDR3 runs 15 residues. V shed 3 bases and J shed 4 bases, with 16 bases lying between them. This CDR3 reads CASSDPGGAPYEQYF. CDR3 coding DNA: TGTGCCAGCAGTGACCCCGGCGGGGCTCCATACGAGCAGTACTTC.

Here the CDR3 reads CASSMGGTQYF. The CDR3 DNA is TGTGCCAGTAGTATGGGGGGGACCCAGTACTTC. The chain joins TRBV19 to TRBJ2-5; the D gene is possibly TRBD2 (6 bases). Trimming stripped 3 bases from V and 7 bases from J, with 6 bases between. Germline CDR1 LNHDA, CDR2 SQIVND (reference sequence). The CDR3 has 11 amino acids.

Only a few counts were recorded for this clone. V usage is TRBV4-2 and J usage is TRBJ1-6; D is uncertain. CDR3 length: 14 amino acids. CDR1 is LGHNA and CDR2 is YNFKEQ in the germline V gene. Between the trimmed V and J ends, which lost 0 bases and 13 bases, there was a span of 13 bases. The CDR3: CASSQEEGMTPLHF. DNA for the CDR3: TGTGCCAGCAGCCAAGAGGAGGGAATGACGCCCCTCCACTTT.

The chain couples TRBV5-1 to TRBJ1-1, with D hard to call. This CDR3 is 14 amino acids long. Germline V gene data show CDR1 as SGHRS and CDR2 as YFSETQ. Trimming left V 1 base short and J 0 bases short, with 7 bases between. CDR3 protein: CASSLPGMNTEAFF. In DNA, the CDR3 is TGCGCCAGCAGCTTGCCGGGGATGAACACTGAAGCTTTCTTT.

In its sample, this clone was seen once. The V gene is TRBV4-2, the J gene TRBJ2-2, with 10 nucleotides matching TRBD2. J lost 3 bases, V lost 1 base, and 8 bases had no gene match. The CDR3 is 18 amino acids. Germline values: CDR1 LGHNA, CDR2 YNFKEQ. The DNA for the CDR3 is TGTGCCAGCAGCCAAGCGGGTATAGCGGGGGGCCACACCGGGGAGCTGTTTTTT. Residues: CASSQAGIAGGHTGELFF.

V is TRBV19 and J is TRBJ2-1, with a tentative D call TRBD2 (6 bases). V was pared by 6 bases and J by 8 bases, with 17 bases between. The CDR3 runs to 14 residues. The germline CDR1 and CDR2 sequences are LNHDA and SQIVND (reference sequence). The CDR3 spells CASRGRLVVDEQFF. Written as DNA, the CDR3 is TGTGCCAGTAGAGGGAGACTAGTTGTAGATGAGCAGTTCTTC. The whole variable domain, remainder taken from reference TRBV19 and TRBJ2-1, is DGGITQSPKYLFRKEGQNVTLSCEQNLNHDAMYWYRQDPGQGLRLIYYSQIVNDFQKGDIAEGYSVSREKKESFPLTVTSAQKNPTAFYLCASRGRLVVDEQFFGPGTRLTVL.

The rearrangement joins TRBV4-1 to TRBJ1-2; 7 bases are a match to TRBD1. Germline lookup yields CDR1 MGHRA and CDR2 YSYEKL. CDR3 length equals 13 residues. Trimming removed 0 bases from V and 8 bases from J; junction bases left unmatched: 3. The CDR3 sequence: CASSQDGTVGYTF. In DNA, the CDR3 is TGCGCCAGCAGCCAAGATGGGACAGTAGGCTACACCTTC.

This chain uses TRBV5-6 with TRBJ1-1, with 7 positions matching TRBD1. Trimming took 4 bases from V and 8 from J; bases not matched to a gene: 17. CDR1 and CDR2 from the germline V gene are SGHDT and YYEEEE. The CDR3 is 16 amino acids. For the CDR3, the DNA is TGTGCCAGCAGCCCTGACAGGGTCACTAGGCTGGCAGAAGCTTTCTTT. It translates to CASSPDRVTRLAEAFF. The whole variable domain, filled in from reference TRBV5-6 and TRBJ1-1, reads DAGVTQSPTHLIKTRGQQVTLRCSPKSGHDTVSWYQQALGQGPQFIFQYYEEEERQRGNFPDRFSGHQFPNYSSELNVNALLLGDSALYLCASSPDRVTRLAEAFFGQGTRLTVV.

This sequence joins TRBV2 and TRBJ1-4; D ambiguous. Germline V CDR1 and CDR2: SNHLY, FYNNEI. Deletions cut 11 bases from V and 8 bases from J, with 18 bases between. The CDR3 consists of 13 residues. DNA for the CDR3: TGTGCCGCCGGCGGAGGGAGACGCGAAAAACTGTTTTTT. As protein: CAAGGGRREKLFF.

The gene calls are TRBV4-1 and TRBJ1-1; 7 bases map to TRBD1. The CDR3 runs 16 residues. Trimming took 1 base from V and 7 from J; bases not matched to a gene: 12. The germline CDR1 and CDR2 sequences are MGHRA and YSYEKL. The CDR3 loop reads CASSQGQGGGGFEAFF. CDR3 nucleotide sequence: TGCGCCAGCAGCCAAGGACAGGGAGGGGGCGGTTTTGAAGCTTTCTTT.

The chain uses TRBV5-6 and TRBJ1-1; D uncertain. Germline lookup yields CDR1 SGHDT and CDR2 YYEEEE. V lost 5 bases and J 8 bases, leaving 16 bases between the germline ends. The CDR3 covers 13 residues. The CDR3 DNA is TGTGCCAGCAGTACGGAGCCGGGAGAAGAAGCTTTCTTT. It translates to CASSTEPGEEAFF.

To note about this clone: The same CDR3 also results from other DNA sequences found in this sample. The chain couples TRBV7-2 to TRBJ2-7; D is ambiguous. V lost 1 base to trimming and J lost 2 bases, with 12 bases between them. From germline, CDR1 is SGHTA and CDR2 FQGNSA. The CDR3 has 15 residues. The CDR3 DNA sequence: TGTGCCAGCAGCTTAGTGGTAGGATACCCCTACGAGCAGTACTTC. It encodes CASSLVVGYPYEQYF.

The chain is built from TRBV9 and TRBJ2-7, with 8 nucleotides matching TRBD2. This CDR3 has 13 amino acids. V dropped 4 bases and J dropped 2; count of bases not matched to a gene: 2. CDR1 and CDR2 from the germline V gene are SGDLS and YYNGEE. In nucleotides, the CDR3 is TGTGCCAGCAGCCCGGGGGGGGCCTACGAGCAGTACTTC. Translating gives CASSPGGAYEQYF.

This clone is labeled medium-sized. The V gene is TRBV7-8, the J gene TRBJ2-1; the match to TRBD2 covers 8 bases. V shed 1 base, J shed 4 bases, and the junction held 3 bases outside the gene matches. Germline values: CDR1 SGHVS, CDR2 FQNEAQ. The CDR3 length is 15 residues. The CDR3 loop reads CASSLGTSPYNEQFF. The CDR3 DNA reads TGTGCCAGCAGCTTAGGGACTAGCCCGTACAATGAGCAGTTCTTC. Together with reference TRBV7-8 and TRBJ2-1, the CDR3 gives the full variable domain: GAGVSQSPRYKVAKRGQDVALRCDPISGHVSLFWYQQALGQGPEFLTYFQNEAQLDKSGLPSDRFFAERPEGSVSTLKIQRTQQEDSAVYLCASSLGTSPYNEQFFGPGTRLTVL.

The chain is built from TRBV5-8 and TRBJ1-5, with TRBD1 as a possible D gene (6 bases). The V gene's germline CDR1 is SGHTS and CDR2 YDEGEE. V lost 3 bases and J 2 bases, leaving 18 bases between the germline ends. The CDR3 has 17 amino acids. The CDR3 here is CASSSPWGALGNQPQHF. CDR3 coding DNA: TGTGCCAGCAGCTCCCCATGGGGGGCGCTTGGCAATCAGCCCCAGCATTTT. The full variable domain, with the rest looked up from reference TRBV5-8 and TRBJ1-5, is EAGVTQSPTHLIKTRGQQATLRCSPISGHTSVYWYQQALGLGLQFLLWYDEGEERNRGNFPPRFSGRQFPNYSSELNVNALELEDSALYLCASSSPWGALGNQPQHFGDGTRLSIL.

The J gene is TRBJ1-1, the V gene TRBV15, with D uncertain. V lost 1 base to trimming and J lost 1 base, with 4 bases between them. This CDR3 has 13 residues. Germline V gene data show CDR1 as LNHNV and CDR2 as YYDKDF (reference sequence). The CDR3 DNA sequence: TGTGCCACCAGCAGAGTATCGAACACTGAAGCTTTCTTT. Residues: CATSRVSNTEAFF. Based on the CDR3 plus reference TRBV15 and TRBJ1-1, the full variable domain is DAMVIQNPRYQVTQFGKPVTLSCSQTLNHNVMYWYQQKSSQAPKLLFHYYDKDFNNEADTPDNFQSRRPNTSFCFLDIRSPGLGDTAMYLCATSRVSNTEAFFGQGTRLTVV.

V and J are TRBV29-1 and TRBJ2-5, with TRBD2 identical over 10 bases. There are 14 residues in the CDR3. Germline CDR1 SQVTM, CDR2 ANQGSEA. Unmatched junction bases numbered 5, after V lost 2 bases and J lost 5 bases. DNA of the CDR3: TGCAGCGTTGAAACCGGGACTAGCGTGGAGACCCAGTACTTC. Translating gives CSVETGTSVETQYF.

The rearrangement uses TRBV11-2 and TRBJ1-2; the D gene is possibly TRBD1 (6 bases). Trimming pared 5 bases from V and 7 bases from J, leaving 20 bases between. Germline CDR1 is SGHAT and CDR2 is FQNNGV. The length of the CDR3 is 15 residues. The CDR3 loop reads CASSATPGARGGYTF. CDR3 in DNA: TGTGCCAGCAGCGCGACTCCCGGGGCCAGGGGTGGCTACACCTTC.

The chain employs TRBV5-1 and TRBJ2-5, with TRBD2 as a possible D gene (6 bases). Germline V gene lookup returns CDR1 SGHRS and CDR2 YFSETQ. Trimming cost V 2 bases and J 2 bases, with 16 bases left between them. The CDR3 is 16 amino acids. The CDR3 spells CASSFRRGALQETQYF. DNA of the CDR3: TGCGCCAGCAGCTTTCGTCGCGGGGCCCTTCAAGAGACCCAGTACTTC.